The TCR beta chain under discussion was sequenced for a study of T cell repertoires in cytomegalovirus infection. Background on the study: CMV infection together with matching HLA type was indicated by public TCR beta signatures. Study-level findings and limits: The study identified carriers of CMV plus the relevant HLA from cumulative public TCR beta family frequency. CMV-specific HLA-C-restricted TCR beta clonotypes dominated the ex vivo response.

Trimming took 0 bases from V and 4 from J, leaving 7 bases between them. Germline V gene sequence: CDR1 ENHRY, CDR2 SYGVKD. The CDR3 contains 14 residues. To note about this clonotype: Its antigen is unknown.

TCRdb re-derived calls from the reads in MiXCR, one entry per CDR3 protein. The table shows 550,000 to 850,000 distinct CDR3 sequences, with 30% to 40% occurring only once. Here the sequenced sample was cultured PBMCs, taken from culture after CMV antigen stimulation. The sequence derives from a human donor in good health (CMV status not recorded). Some clones in this sample may be carry-over from other donors' samples. The rearrangement joins TRBV10-3 to TRBJ2-1; the D is unclear. The CDR3, as DNA: TGTGCCATCAGTGAGTCGACGGAGTACAATGAGCAGTTCTTC. Translation gives CAISESTEYNEQFF.